The next 32 T cell receptor beta chains were all read from a single sample in a study of technical replicates of blood from a few donors. Profiled with immunoSEQ multiplex PCR; TCRdb holds only in-frame clones, not every one. The sample contains about 13,000 clones, 75% to 85% of which appear only once. The source material was PBMCs. The receptors shown here come from a human donor in good health.

This rearrangement joins TRBV5-1 to TRBJ2-6; no reliable D call. From germline, CDR1 is SGHRS and CDR2 YFSETQ. V lost 0 bases, J lost 2 bases, and 6 bases lay in between. This CDR3 is built from 15 residues. CDR3 coding DNA: TGCGCCAGCAGCTTGGATCCCGCTGGGGCCAACGTCCTGACTTTC. Its translation is CASSLDPAGANVLTF. The complete variable domain, with remaining parts taken from reference TRBV5-1 and TRBJ2-6, reads KAGVTQTPRYLIKTRGQQVTLSCSPISGHRSVSWYQQTPGQGLQFLFEYFSETQRNKGNFPGRFSGRQFSNSRSEMNVSTLELGDSALYLCASSLDPAGANVLTFGAGSRLTVL.

J is TRBJ2-7 and V is TRBV4-1; a weak D match, TRBD1 (5 bases). The V gene lost 4 bases and the J gene lost 1 base, with 11 bases spanning the gap. Germline-derived CDR1 and CDR2 are MGHRA and YSYEKL. The CDR3 has 14 residues. The CDR3 nucleotides are TGCGCCAGCAGCCCTTTGACAGAATCCTACGAGCAGTACTTC. Translation: CASSPLTESYEQYF.

The rearrangement joins TRBV27 to TRBJ2-1, with TRBD2 identical over 8 bases. CDR3 length: 17 amino acids. The V and J ends lost 6 bases and 0 bases, in that order; junction bases with no gene match: 10. CDR1 is MNHEY, CDR2 SMNVEV, per germline (reference sequence). The CDR3 DNA sequence: TGTGCCAGCAGGACCTTAGCGGGACTTAGCTCCTACAATGAGCAGTTCTTC. Translated: CASRTLAGLSSYNEQFF.

V gene TRBV7-7 combines with J gene TRBJ2-5, with 10 bases that match TRBD2. The germline V gene encodes CDR1 SSHAT and CDR2 FNYEAQ (reference sequence). The CDR3 runs to 14 residues. With 5 bases clipped from V and 5 bases from J, the junction kept 5 bases outside the gene matches. The CDR3 loop is CASSPSGSWETQYF. The CDR3 DNA follows: TGTGCCAGCAGCCCTAGCGGGAGCTGGGAGACCCAGTACTTC.

This clone was seen more than once but under ten times. V is TRBV14 and J is TRBJ2-7; a weak D match, TRBD2 (6 bases). The CDR3 is made up of 16 amino acids. Germline V gives CDR1 SGHDN, CDR2 FVKESK. V was cut by 4 bases and J by 3 bases, with 19 bases left in between. This chain's CDR3 is CASSRRTPGEGYEQYF. CDR3 bases: TGTGCCAGCAGCCGCCGGACTCCGGGGGAAGGCTACGAGCAGTACTTC.

This clone appeared a few times. The chain joins TRBV18 to TRBJ2-1; no reliable D call. Germline V gene sequence: CDR1 KGHSH, CDR2 LQKENI. The CDR3 consists of 15 residues. V was pared by 2 bases and J by 7 bases, with 15 bases between. DNA of the CDR3: TGTGCCAGCTCACCAGGGCAGTCCAGTGAAAATGAGCAGTTCTTC. Translation gives CASSPGQSSENEQFF.

This chain joins TRBV18 and TRBJ2-2; 12 bases are a match to TRBD2. CDR1 is KGHSH, CDR2 LQKENI, per germline. Germline trimming cut 4 bases from V and 1 base from J; bases unmatched to any gene: 4. The CDR3 is made up of 17 amino acids. CDR3 residues: CASSQTGLAGNTGELFF. DNA for the CDR3: TGTGCCAGCTCACAAACGGGACTAGCGGGGAACACCGGGGAGCTGTTTTTT. Looking up the rest from reference TRBV18 and TRBJ2-2 gives the full variable domain: NAGVMQNPRHLVRRRGQEARLRCSPMKGHSHVYWYRQLPEEGLKFMVYLQKENIIDESGMPKERFSAEFPKEGPSILRIQQVVRGDSAAYFCASSQTGLAGNTGELFFGEGSRLTVL.

The CDR3 coding sequence is TGTGCCAGCAGTGAAGAACCGGGACTAGGCGCAGGTACGCAGTATTTT. Its translation is CASSEEPGLGAGTQYF. V is TRBV6-1 and J is TRBJ2-3; TRBD2 agrees at 8 bases. CDR3 size: 16 residues. V was pared by 1 base and J by 8 bases, with 11 bases of the junction left unmatched. Per the germline V gene, CDR1 is MNHNS and CDR2 is SASEGT.

About this clone: The junction and the germline gene differ at one end; a read error may be behind it. The V call is TRBV10-2, the J call TRBJ2-5; 7 bases agree with TRBD2. This CDR3 has 12 residues. Germline V gene sequence: CDR1 WSHSY, CDR2 SAAADI. This CDR3 is CASSESGRAFDF. In nucleotides, the CDR3 is TGCGCCAGCAGTGAGAGTGGGAGGGCCTTTGACTTC.

The CDR3 reads CASSLGLAASYNEQFF. The CDR3, as DNA: TGCGCCAGCAGCTTGGGACTAGCGGCCTCCTACAATGAGCAGTTCTTC. This chain connects TRBV5-1 to TRBJ2-1, with 9 bases identical to TRBD2. CDR3 length equals 16 residues. The ends lost 0 bases at V and 0 bases at J; junction bases unmatched: 1. Per germline, CDR1 SGHRS and CDR2 YFSETQ.

The chain joins TRBV30 to TRBJ1-2; 7 bases fit TRBD1. Germline lookup yields CDR1 GTSNPN and CDR2 SVGIG (reference sequence). V trimming: 7 bases; J trimming: 1 base; junction bases outside the gene matches: 9. The CDR3 loop spans 14 amino acids. CDR3 loop: CALPTGAGNYGYTF. The CDR3 DNA reads TGTGCCTTGCCCACAGGGGCGGGTAACTATGGCTACACCTTC.

The chain employs TRBV5-1 and TRBJ2-3; D remains unclear. Between the trimmed V and J ends, which lost 4 bases and 2 bases, there was a span of 14 bases. Germline CDR1 SGHRS, CDR2 YFSETQ. The CDR3 covers 15 residues. CDR3 coding DNA: TGCGCCAGCAGCCTACAGTACTCCTACACAGATACGCAGTATTTT. Protein: CASSLQYSYTDTQYF.

Here the CDR3 reads CASSAQGTDTEAFF. In nucleotides, the CDR3 is TGTGCCAGCAGTGCGCAGGGTACGGACACTGAAGCTTTCTTT. The rearrangement joins TRBV2 to TRBJ1-1, with a tentative D call TRBD1 (5 bases). The CDR3 loop spans 14 amino acids. Trimming took 4 bases from V and 3 from J, leaving 12 bases between them. Germline values: CDR1 SNHLY, CDR2 FYNNEI.

The chain has TRBV13 and TRBJ1-4; D gene unclear. The CDR3 spans 13 residues. Germline CDR1 and CDR2: PRHDT and FYEKMQ (reference sequence). V shed 5 bases and J shed 5 bases, with 9 bases lying between them. CDR3 DNA sequence: TGTGCCAGCAGCCGAGAGCAAAATGAAAAACTGTTTTTT. This gives the protein CASSREQNEKLFF. The complete variable domain, with remaining parts taken from reference TRBV13 and TRBJ1-4, reads AAGVIQSPRHLIKEKRETATLKCYPIPRHDTVYWYQQGPGQDPQFLISFYEKMQSDKGSIPDRFSAQQFSDYHSELNMSSLELGDSALYFCASSREQNEKLFFGSGTQLSVL.

The CDR3 loop reads CASSLGLAGEQYF. DNA for the CDR3: TGTGCCAGCAGCTTAGGACTAGCAGGCGAGCAGTACTTC. The chain combines TRBV11-3 with TRBJ2-7; TRBD2 matches at 7 bases. The CDR3 is 13 residues long. Germline assignment: CDR1 SGHNT and CDR2 YENEEA. V lost 1 base and J lost 6; bases outside the gene matches: 3.

This chain joins TRBV2 and TRBJ1-3; 8 nucleotides match TRBD1. From germline, CDR1 is SNHLY and CDR2 FYNNEI. The CDR3 is 15 amino acids. After removal of 0 bases from V and 2 bases from J, the junction contained 0 bases not matched to a gene. CDR3 DNA sequence: TGTGCCAGCAGTGAAGCGGACAGGGCTGGAAACACCATATATTTT. Its translation: CASSEADRAGNTIYF.

This chain uses TRBV27 with TRBJ2-7; 13 bases align to TRBD2. The CDR3 is 18 amino acids. Germline V gene lookup returns CDR1 MNHEY and CDR2 SMNVEV (reference sequence). Germline trimming cut 3 bases from V and 1 base from J; bases unmatched to any gene: 9. The CDR3 bases are TGTGCCAGCAGTTTGAGACAGACGGGACTAGCGGGATCCTACGAGCAGTACTTC. It specifies CASSLRQTGLAGSYEQYF.

This clone has a single count. J is TRBJ2-5 and V is TRBV5-1; 10 bases match TRBD2. With V trimmed by 3 bases and J by 5 bases, 7 bases remained unmatched. CDR3 length: 15 residues. Germline loops: CDR1 SGHRS, CDR2 YFSETQ. In DNA, the CDR3 is TGCGCCAGCAGCTCCTTGGCAGCGGGGGGGGAGACCCAGTACTTC. Protein sequence: CASSSLAAGGETQYF.

This chain joins TRBV27 and TRBJ2-3, with 11 positions matching TRBD2. The CDR3 length is 16 residues. Germline trimming cut 6 bases from V and 1 base from J; bases unmatched to any gene: 6. The germline V gene encodes CDR1 MNHEY and CDR2 SMNVEV (reference sequence). The CDR3 coding sequence is TGTGCCAGCAGCTCCCTAGCGGGAGGACGCACAGATACGCAGTATTTT. Amino acid sequence: CASSSLAGGRTDTQYF.

V gene TRBV2 combines with J gene TRBJ2-1; the D gene is possibly TRBD2 (6 bases). Trimming took off 6 bases at V and 6 bases at J, with 9 bases between the two ends. Germline loops: CDR1 SNHLY, CDR2 FYNNEI. The CDR3 is made up of 12 amino acids. The CDR3 nucleotides read TGTGCCAGCAGCGGGACTCGCAATGAGCAGTTCTTC. Translating gives CASSGTRNEQFF.

The chain employs TRBV6-1 and TRBJ1-5; the D gene is possibly TRBD1 (5 bases). V was clipped by 1 base and J by 6 bases, with 13 bases between them. Germline CDR1 MNHNS, CDR2 SASEGT. This CDR3 has 15 amino acids. The CDR3: CASSEVVPGIQPQHF. The CDR3, as DNA: TGTGCCAGCAGTGAAGTTGTTCCAGGGATTCAGCCCCAGCATTTT.

This clone was observed a handful of times. The chain uses TRBV7-9 and TRBJ2-7; 10 nucleotides line up with TRBD2. CDR1 and CDR2 from the germline V gene are SEHNR and FQNEAQ (reference sequence). The J segment lost 2 bases and the V segment lost 4 bases, leaving 8 bases of the junction unmatched. The CDR3 loop spans 16 amino acids. The DNA of the CDR3 is TGTGCCAGCAGCTCCCAGACTAGCGGGCGCCCCTACGAGCAGTACTTC. It specifies CASSSQTSGRPYEQYF.

The chain is built from TRBV5-6 and TRBJ1-2, with 7 bases fitting TRBD1. This CDR3 region has 15 residues. Germline V CDR1 and CDR2: SGHDT, YYEEEE. With V trimmed by 3 bases and J by 4 bases, 9 bases remained unmatched. The CDR3 DNA reads as TGTGCCAGCAGCTCGGGAGGGACAGCAATCTATGGCTACACCTTC. Translating it yields CASSSGGTAIYGYTF.

The chain has TRBV5-1 and TRBJ1-4, with TRBD1 matching 8 bases. Germline lookup yields CDR1 SGHRS and CDR2 YFSETQ. V gave up 0 bases and J gave up 8 bases; unmatched junction bases: 6. CDR3 length: 15 amino acids. CDR3 sequence reads: CASSLAQGAREKLFF. Written as DNA, the CDR3 is TGCGCCAGCAGCTTGGCCCAGGGGGCCCGCGAAAAACTGTTTTTT.

The chain combines TRBV7-3 with TRBJ2-5; a possible D gene is TRBD2 (6 bases). The CDR3 totals 14 residues. Germline CDR1 is SGHTA and CDR2 is FQGTGA. Between the trimmed V and J ends, which lost 5 bases and 9 bases, there was a span of 19 bases. The CDR3 sequence: CASSPLAGNVAQYF. The CDR3 nucleotides are TGTGCCAGCAGCCCCCTCGCGGGAAACGTGGCCCAGTACTTC.

This chain links TRBV19 with TRBJ1-3; 10 bases agree with TRBD1. Germline loops: CDR1 LNHDA, CDR2 SQIVND (reference sequence). The CDR3 sequence is 15 residues long. Trimming took 10 bases from V and 4 from J; bases not matched to a gene: 10. CDR3 sequence: CATAQGQGQGNTIYF. The CDR3 nucleotides read TGTGCCACCGCCCAGGGACAGGGGCAAGGAAACACCATATATTTT.

The J gene is TRBJ2-7, the V gene TRBV5-1, with D uncertain. The CDR3 has 15 residues. Germline V gene data show CDR1 as SGHRS and CDR2 as YFSETQ. V lost 0 bases, J lost 4 bases, and 14 bases lay in between. The CDR3 here is CASSLAYQRSYEQYF. The CDR3 DNA reads as TGCGCCAGCAGCTTGGCCTACCAGCGTTCGTACGAGCAGTACTTC.

V usage is TRBV11-3 and J usage is TRBJ2-1, with 11 bases matching TRBD2. Germline V gene data show CDR1 as SGHNT and CDR2 as YENEEA. This CDR3 comprises 14 residues. With 4 bases clipped from V and 6 bases from J, the junction kept 2 bases outside the gene matches. The CDR3 DNA reads as TGTGCCAGCAGCTCGGGGACTAGCGGCAATGAGCAGTTCTTC. Its protein is CASSSGTSGNEQFF.

This clone was seen a few times. The V and J genes are TRBV21-1 and TRBJ1-1; TRBD1, the D gene given by the table, was not confirmed from the DNA. TRBV21-1 is a listed pseudogene. The CDR3 length is 15 residues. CDR3 nucleotide sequence: TGTGCCAGCAGCAGGCGGACAGGGGAAGGCACTGAAGCTTTCTTT. This gives the protein CASSRRTGEGTEAFF.

This clone appeared a few times. CDR3 loop: CASSPPLLVTVKETQYF. The CDR3 DNA sequence: TGTGCCAGCTCACCTCCACTACTAGTCACTGTGAAAGAGACCCAGTACTTC. The chain joins TRBV18 to TRBJ2-5; perhaps TRBD2 as D (5 bases). The CDR3 contains 17 residues. Germline V gives CDR1 KGHSH, CDR2 LQKENI. V was trimmed by 3 bases and J by 3 bases, leaving 20 bases between them.

This clone qualifies as large. The chain joins TRBV28 to TRBJ2-5, with 9 bases matching TRBD2. The CDR3 has 15 residues. V was pared by 7 bases and J by 5 bases, with 11 bases of the junction left unmatched. CDR1 and CDR2 (germline): MDHEN, SYDVKM. In DNA, the CDR3 is TGTGCCAGCACCGCAGGGCGGGAGGGGGGGGAGACCCAGTACTTC. As protein: CASTAGREGGETQYF.

The chain carries TRBV4-1 and TRBJ2-1; 7 nucleotides agree with TRBD2. V was clipped by 2 bases and J by 9 bases; unmatched bases: 22. CDR1 and CDR2 (germline): MGHRA, YSYEKL. The CDR3 consists of 19 residues. The CDR3 DNA sequence: TGCGCCAGCAGCCAACCCCAAAGGGTGGCGGGAGCCAGTTTTACTGAGCAGTTCTTC. Translating gives CASSQPQRVAGASFTEQFF.